This T cell receptor beta chain was obtained from a study of early T cells in non-severe SARS-CoV-2 infection. Study in general: Chains from this unsorted whole-blood bulk RNA could not be paired. Study findings and constraints: Matching results from VDJdb favored anti-spike CD8 responses, leaving private and CD4 specificities undetected.

cDNA molecules, individually, were tagged with unique molecular identifiers. TCRdb independently ran MiXCR on the 5' RACE reads; one entry per CDR3 protein. The data show tens of thousands of distinct CDR3 sequences, roughly a sixth seen once. Germline lookup yields CDR1 MNHEY and CDR2 SVGAGI. This CDR3 spans 11 amino acids. Trimming stripped 6 bases from V and 6 bases from J, with 8 bases between. Many counts were recorded for this clonotype. Its specificity is not known. This sequence was found in an adult who was a healthcare worker with PCR-confirmed SARS-CoV-2 infection or an uninfected control (not recorded which). Sequencing used whole blood. The chain recombines TRBV6-5 with TRBJ1-1; D not resolved. DNA for the CDR3: TGTGCCAGCAGCCCCCGGGCTGAAGCTTTCTTT. Its protein product is CASSPRAEAFF.